Listed below are T cell receptor beta chains from one sample, sequenced in a study of T cells after somatic rescue of genetic block. Libraries were prepared by immunoSEQ multiplex PCR; TCRdb keeps only in-frame clonotypes and omits some of them. The sample lists 9,500 to 15,000 clones; around 70% were seen once. The sample taken for sequencing was peripheral blood mononuclear cells (PBMCs). All receptors derive from a boy aged 5-17 years. CDR3s include the opening cysteine and the closing phenylalanine or tryptophan. Each record gives: V gene, J gene, clone size, D gene, CDR3 DNA, CDR3 protein. A D gene is named only where the DNA matches it firmly. Only some rows state a clone size, as once, few, many or a class for expanded clones.

TRBV14	TRBJ2-4	NA	NA	TGTGCCAGCAGCCAAGACGGCAGGGGAACCAAAAACATTCAGTACTTC	CASSQDGRGTKNIQYF
TRBV19	TRBJ1-2	NA	NA	TGTGCCAGTAACGTTGGGACCGCCAACTATGGCTACACCTTC	CASNVGTANYGYTF
TRBV11-2	TRBJ1-6	NA	NA	TGTGCCAGCAGCTTAGTTGGGGCAAATTCACCCCTCCACTTT	CASSLVGANSPLHF
TRBV6-6	TRBJ1-4	once	NA	TGTGCCAGCAGTTACTCGGATGAAAAACTGTTTTTT	CASSYSDEKLFF
TRBV29-1	TRBJ1-5	NA	NA	TGCAGCGTTGTAAAAGGGTTCAATCAGCCCCAGCATTTT	CSVVKGFNQPQHF
TRBV19	TRBJ2-2	NA	NA	TGTGCCAGTAGTATGGGGCCGGGGTTCACCGGGGAGCTGTTTTTT	CASSMGPGFTGELFF
TRBV6-1	TRBJ2-5	few	TRBD1	TGTGCCAGCAGGGGGACAGGTAAAGAGACCCAGTACTTC	CASRGTGKETQYF
TRBV13	TRBJ1-5	NA	NA	TGTGCCAGCAGCTCCTGGCCAGGGCCCCAGCATTTT	CASSSWPGPQHF
TRBV28	TRBJ2-7	NA	NA	TGTGCCAGCAGTCCACAGGTCTACGAGCAGTACTTC	CASSPQVYEQYF
TRBV4-2	TRBJ2-3	NA	NA	TGTGCCAGCAACAACGGTAGGGGGGGCACAGATACGCAGTATTTT	CASNNGRGGTDTQYF
TRBV19	TRBJ2-2	NA	TRBD1	TGTGCCACGGCCCGGGACAGGGTAGCCGGGGAGCTGTTTTTT	CATARDRVAGELFF
TRBV5-4	TRBJ1-6	NA	NA	TGTGCCAGCAGCCAGAGCTCCTATAATTCACCCCTCCACTTT	CASSQSSYNSPLHF
TRBV19	TRBJ2-2	NA	TRBD1	TGTGCCAGTAGTATATATCCCCCCGGACAGGGGAGGACCGGGGAGCTGTTTTTT	CASSIYPPGQGRTGELFF
TRBV10-3	TRBJ2-1	NA	TRBD2	TGTGCCATCAGTGATGGCGGGGGCTCCTACAATGAGCAGTTCTTC	CAISDGGGSYNEQFF
TRBV19	TRBJ1-2	NA	NA	TGTGCCAGTAGTAGGGGGGTCAAGAATCGAGCTAACTATGGCTACACCTTC	CASSRGVKNRANYGYTF
TRBV28	TRBJ1-5	NA	TRBD1	TGTGCCAGCAGTTTGACAGGGGTTGGCAATCAGCCCCAGCATTTT	CASSLTGVGNQPQHF
TRBV5-4	TRBJ2-5	once	TRBD1	TGTGCCAGCAGCTTTTCCGACAGGGGCCAAGAGACCCAGTACTTC	CASSFSDRGQETQYF
TRBV28	TRBJ1-5	NA	NA	TGTGCCAGCAGTTTCTCAGGTACATACAATCAGCCCCAGCATTTT	CASSFSGTYNQPQHF
TRBV5-1	TRBJ2-2	NA	TRBD1	TGCGCCAGCAGCCCCGGACAGGGGGCGAGCGGGGAGCTGTTTTTT	CASSPGQGASGELFF
TRBV28	TRBJ2-1	few	TRBD2	TGTGCCAGCAGTTCCCTCTTGACTAGCGGTGATCTCTACAATGAGCAGTTCTTC	CASSSLLTSGDLYNEQFF
TRBV18	TRBJ2-1	NA	NA	TGTGCCAGCTCGATAACTCACAACAATGAGCAGTTCTTC	CASSITHNNEQFF
TRBV4-1	TRBJ2-5	NA	TRBD2	TGCGCCAGCAGCCGACTCGGGGTAGCGGGGGGGCAAAAGACCCAGTACTTC	CASSRLGVAGGQKTQYF
TRBV4-1	TRBJ2-7	medium-sized	NA	TGCGCCAGCAGCCCCGGACAGCTCTACGAGCAGTACTTC	CASSPGQLYEQYF
TRBV6-1	TRBJ1-4	few	TRBD1	TGTGCCAGCAGTAAAGACAGGGGACCTAATGAAAAACTGTTTTTT	CASSKDRGPNEKLFF
TRBV6-5	TRBJ1-5	few	NA	TGTGCCAGCAGGTCGTTCGGGGGGGTGAATCAGCCCCAGCATTTT	CASRSFGGVNQPQHF
TRBV19	TRBJ1-2	NA	NA	TGTGCCAGTAGTATATCGGGGTCGCCCTATGGCTACACCTTC	CASSISGSPYGYTF
TRBV7-9	TRBJ2-1	few	TRBD1	TGTGCCAGCATCGGACAGGGGGCTGGGGGAGGGCGTGGTGAGCAGTTCTTC	CASIGQGAGGGRGEQFF
TRBV18	TRBJ2-3	few	NA	TGTGCCAGCTCACCGGGGAGCGGCGCAGATACGCAGTATTTT	CASSPGSGADTQYF
TRBV28	TRBJ2-7	once	NA	TGTGCCAGCAGTCCCTATCCCTACGAGCAGTACTTC	CASSPYPYEQYF
TRBV6-1	TRBJ2-5	once	NA	TGTGCCAGCAGTGAAGTAAGGTTTAGGGAGACCCAGTACTTC	CASSEVRFRETQYF
TRBV18	TRBJ1-1	few	NA	TGTGCCAGCTCACCGAGCGAGAACACTGAAGCTTTCTTT	CASSPSENTEAFF
TRBV30	TRBJ2-3	NA	TRBD2	TGTGCCTGGAGTGTAGGGCTAGCGGGAACAGATACGCAGTATTTT	CAWSVGLAGTDTQYF
TRBV13	TRBJ2-5	few	TRBD1	TGTGCCAGCAGCTTACAGGGACAGGGGGGGGTCCGAGAGACCCAGTACTTC	CASSLQGQGGVRETQYF
TRBV2	TRBJ2-2	NA	TRBD1	TGTGCCAGCAGACAGGGGGCGCACACCGGGGAGCTGTTTTTT	CASRQGAHTGELFF
TRBV7-9	TRBJ2-6	NA	NA	TGTGCCAGCACCCCCCTTACGGCCCTTGGGGCCAACGTCCTGACTTTC	CASTPLTALGANVLTF
TRBV5-4	TRBJ1-1	NA	NA	TGTGCCAGCAGCTTGGGGGCGAACACTGAAGCTTTCTTT	CASSLGANTEAFF
TRBV5-4	TRBJ1-6	NA	TRBD1	TGTGCCAGCAGCTGGACAGGGGGGAACAATTCACCCCTCCACTTT	CASSWTGGNNSPLHF
TRBV6-6	TRBJ1-1	few	TRBD1	TGTGCCAGCAGCGAACAGGGGAGGACTGAAGCTTTCTTT	CASSEQGRTEAFF
TRBV25-1	TRBJ2-3	NA	TRBD1	TGTGCCAGCAGTGATCCTATCCGGGACAGGGGAGATACGCAGTATTTT	CASSDPIRDRGDTQYF
TRBV5-4	TRBJ1-4	NA	TRBD1	TGTGCCAGCAGCTTGATGTTGGACAGGACAAATGAAAAACTGTTTTTT	CASSLMLDRTNEKLFF
TRBV28	TRBJ2-3	few	NA	TGTGCCAGCAGTTTACCCTCGACAGTTATTAGCACAGATACGCAGTATTTT	CASSLPSTVISTDTQYF
TRBV5-5	TRBJ1-4	NA	NA	TGTGCCAGCAGCTTGGGACCCTTGGTGGCTAATGAAAAACTGTTTTTT	CASSLGPLVANEKLFF
TRBV10-1	TRBJ1-1	few	NA	TGCGCCAGCAGCGAGGGGCGCGGTGAAGCTTTCTTT	CASSEGRGEAFF
TRBV5-6	TRBJ2-2	medium-sized	NA	TGTGCCAGCAGCTTGGGCCACTCGAACACCGGGGAGCTGTTTTTT	CASSLGHSNTGELFF
TRBV6-6	TRBJ1-2	NA	NA	TGTGCCAGCAGTTACTCACGACAGCGGGGTGGCTACACCTTC	CASSYSRQRGGYTF
TRBV18	TRBJ2-7	NA	NA	TGTGCCAGCTCACCACGAGGGAACACCTACGAGCAGTACTTC	CASSPRGNTYEQYF